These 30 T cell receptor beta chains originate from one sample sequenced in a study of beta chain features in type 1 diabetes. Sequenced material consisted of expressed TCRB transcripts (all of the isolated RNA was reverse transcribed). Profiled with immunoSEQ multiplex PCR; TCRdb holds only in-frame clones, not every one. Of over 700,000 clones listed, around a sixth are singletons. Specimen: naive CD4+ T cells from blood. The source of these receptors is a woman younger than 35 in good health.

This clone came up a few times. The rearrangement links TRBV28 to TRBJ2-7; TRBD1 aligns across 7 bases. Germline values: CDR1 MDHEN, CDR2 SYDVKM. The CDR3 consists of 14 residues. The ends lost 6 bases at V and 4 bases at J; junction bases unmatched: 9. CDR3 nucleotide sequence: TGTGCCAGCAGAAGAAGCAGGGGGTTGTACGAGCAGTACTTC. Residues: CASRRSRGLYEQYF.

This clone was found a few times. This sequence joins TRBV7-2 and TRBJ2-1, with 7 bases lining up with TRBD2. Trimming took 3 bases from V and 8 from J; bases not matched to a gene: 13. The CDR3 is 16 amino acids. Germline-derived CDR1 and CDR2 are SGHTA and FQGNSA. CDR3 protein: CASSLMGRLRGDEQFF. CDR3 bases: TGTGCCAGCAGCTTGATGGGTAGGCTCCGGGGGGATGAGCAGTTCTTC. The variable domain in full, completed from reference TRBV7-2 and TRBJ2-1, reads GAGVSQSPSNKVTEKGKDVELRCDPISGHTALYWYRQSLGQGLEFLIYFQGNSAPDKSGLPSDRFSAERTGGSVSTLTIQRTQQEDSAVYLCASSLMGRLRGDEQFFGPGTRLTVL.

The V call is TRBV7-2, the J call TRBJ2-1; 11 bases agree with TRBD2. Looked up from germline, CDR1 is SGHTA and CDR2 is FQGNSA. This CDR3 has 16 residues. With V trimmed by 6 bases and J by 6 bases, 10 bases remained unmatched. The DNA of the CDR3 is TGTGCCAGCAGGGAAATAGCGGGAGGGCCCTCCAATGAGCAGTTCTTC. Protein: CASREIAGGPSNEQFF.

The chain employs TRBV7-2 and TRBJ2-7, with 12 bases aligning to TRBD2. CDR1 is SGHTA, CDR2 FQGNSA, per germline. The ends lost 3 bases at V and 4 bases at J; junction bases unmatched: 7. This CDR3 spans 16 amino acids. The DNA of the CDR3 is TGTGCCAGCAGCTTCTCCGGGACTAGCGGGCGATACGAGCAGTACTTC. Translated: CASSFSGTSGRYEQYF.

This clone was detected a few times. The CDR3, as DNA: TGCAGTGCTAGTGCAGGGCCGCAGTATTTT. Encoded protein: CSASAGPQYF. The chain joins TRBV20-1 to TRBJ2-3; a possible D gene is TRBD1 (5 bases). V gave up 3 bases and J gave up 10 bases, with 8 bases separating them. The germline V gene encodes CDR1 DFQATT and CDR2 SNEGSKA (reference sequence). This CDR3 is built from 10 residues.

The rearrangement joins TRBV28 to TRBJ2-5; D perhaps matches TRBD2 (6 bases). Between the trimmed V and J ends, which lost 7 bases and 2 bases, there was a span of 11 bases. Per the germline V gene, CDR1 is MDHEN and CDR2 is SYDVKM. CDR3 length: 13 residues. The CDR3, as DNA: TGTGCCAGCACGTCGGGGGAACAAGAGACCCAGTACTTC. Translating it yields CASTSGEQETQYF.

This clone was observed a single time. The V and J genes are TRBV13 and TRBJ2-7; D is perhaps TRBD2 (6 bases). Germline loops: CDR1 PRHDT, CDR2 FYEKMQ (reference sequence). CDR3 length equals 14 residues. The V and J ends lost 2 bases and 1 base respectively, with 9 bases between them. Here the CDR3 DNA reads TGTGCCAGCAGCTTACCGGGGGTTTCCTACGAGCAGTACTTC. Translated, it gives CASSLPGVSYEQYF. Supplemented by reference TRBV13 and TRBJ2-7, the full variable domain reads AAGVIQSPRHLIKEKRETATLKCYPIPRHDTVYWYQQGPGQDPQFLISFYEKMQSDKGSIPDRFSAQQFSDYHSELNMSSLELGDSALYFCASSLPGVSYEQYFGPGTRLTVT.

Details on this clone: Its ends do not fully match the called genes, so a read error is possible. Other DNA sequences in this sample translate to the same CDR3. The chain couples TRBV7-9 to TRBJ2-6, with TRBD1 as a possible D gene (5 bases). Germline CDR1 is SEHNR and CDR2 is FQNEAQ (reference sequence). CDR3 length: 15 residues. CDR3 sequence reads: CASSRVISGANVLTF. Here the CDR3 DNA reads TGTGCCAGCAGCCGGGTCATCTCTGGGGCCAACGTCCTAACTTTC.

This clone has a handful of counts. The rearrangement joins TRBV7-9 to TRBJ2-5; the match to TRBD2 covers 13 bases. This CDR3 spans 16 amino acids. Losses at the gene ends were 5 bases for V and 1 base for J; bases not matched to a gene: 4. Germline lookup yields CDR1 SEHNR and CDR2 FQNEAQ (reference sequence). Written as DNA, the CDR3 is TGTGCCAGCAGCAGGACTAGCGGGAGCCTCCAAGAGACCCAGTACTTC. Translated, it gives CASSRTSGSLQETQYF.

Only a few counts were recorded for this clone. The CDR3 spells CASSPQGDYGYTF. The CDR3 bases are TGTGCCAGCAGCCCGCAGGGGGACTATGGCTACACCTTC. This chain links TRBV7-2 with TRBJ1-2; 7 bases match TRBD1. J was trimmed by 3 bases and V by 5 bases; bases with no gene match: 3. CDR1 and CDR2 (germline): SGHTA, FQGNSA. The CDR3 is made up of 13 amino acids.

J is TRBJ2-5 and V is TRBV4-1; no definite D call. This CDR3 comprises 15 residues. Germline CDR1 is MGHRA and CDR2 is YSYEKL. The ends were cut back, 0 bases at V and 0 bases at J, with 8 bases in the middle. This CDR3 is CASSQDPGNQETQYF. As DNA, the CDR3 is TGCGCCAGCAGCCAAGATCCTGGGAACCAAGAGACCCAGTACTTC.

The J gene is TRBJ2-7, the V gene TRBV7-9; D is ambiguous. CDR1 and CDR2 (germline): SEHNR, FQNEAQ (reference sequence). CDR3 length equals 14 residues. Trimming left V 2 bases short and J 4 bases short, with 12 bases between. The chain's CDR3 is CASSLRNEGYEQYF. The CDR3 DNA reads TGTGCCAGCAGCTTAAGAAACGAAGGTTACGAGCAGTACTTC.

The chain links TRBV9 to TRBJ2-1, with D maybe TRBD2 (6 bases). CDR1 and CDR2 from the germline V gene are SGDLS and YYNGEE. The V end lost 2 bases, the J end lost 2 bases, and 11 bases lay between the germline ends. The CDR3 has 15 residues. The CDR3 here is CASSVEGSTYNEQFF. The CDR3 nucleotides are TGTGCCAGCAGCGTGGAGGGGAGTACCTACAATGAGCAGTTCTTC.

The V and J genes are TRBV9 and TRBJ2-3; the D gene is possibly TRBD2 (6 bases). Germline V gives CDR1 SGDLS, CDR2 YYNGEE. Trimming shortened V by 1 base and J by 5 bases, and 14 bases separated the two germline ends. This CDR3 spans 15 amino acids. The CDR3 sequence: CASSVRAGYEDTQYF. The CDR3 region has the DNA TGTGCCAGCAGCGTACGGGCGGGATATGAAGATACGCAGTATTTT.

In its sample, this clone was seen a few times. The CDR3 DNA follows: TGTGCCAGCAGTTCCCCCGGGACAGGTCCCTACGAGCAGTACTTC. Residues: CASSSPGTGPYEQYF. This rearrangement joins TRBV6-6 to TRBJ2-7, with 8 nucleotides matching TRBD1. Germline lookup yields CDR1 MNHNY and CDR2 SVGAGI (reference sequence). Losses at the gene ends were 4 bases for V and 2 bases for J; bases not matched to a gene: 7. This CDR3 contains 15 residues.

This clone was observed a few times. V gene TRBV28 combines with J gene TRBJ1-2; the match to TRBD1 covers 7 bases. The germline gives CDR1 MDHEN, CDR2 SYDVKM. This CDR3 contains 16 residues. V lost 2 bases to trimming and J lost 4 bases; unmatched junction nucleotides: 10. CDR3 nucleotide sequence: TGTGCCAGCAGTTTAACAAATGCGGGACAGCTCTATGGCTACACCTTC. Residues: CASSLTNAGQLYGYTF.

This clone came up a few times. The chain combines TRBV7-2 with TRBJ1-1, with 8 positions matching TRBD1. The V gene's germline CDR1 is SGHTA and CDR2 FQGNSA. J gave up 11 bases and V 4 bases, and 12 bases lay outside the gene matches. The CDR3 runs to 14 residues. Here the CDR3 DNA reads TGTGCCAGCAGCTATCTGACAGGGGATTTCTGGGCTTTCTTT. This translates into CASSYLTGDFWAFF.

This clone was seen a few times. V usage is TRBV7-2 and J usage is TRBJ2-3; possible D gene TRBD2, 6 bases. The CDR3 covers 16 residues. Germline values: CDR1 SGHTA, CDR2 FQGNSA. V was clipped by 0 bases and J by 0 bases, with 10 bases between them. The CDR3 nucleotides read TGTGCCAGCAGCTTAGCGGGAGGTCCTAGCACAGATACGCAGTATTTT. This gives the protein CASSLAGGPSTDTQYF. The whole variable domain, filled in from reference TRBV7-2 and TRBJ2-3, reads GAGVSQSPSNKVTEKGKDVELRCDPISGHTALYWYRQSLGQGLEFLIYFQGNSAPDKSGLPSDRFSAERTGGSVSTLTIQRTQQEDSAVYLCASSLAGGPSTDTQYFGPGTRLTVL.

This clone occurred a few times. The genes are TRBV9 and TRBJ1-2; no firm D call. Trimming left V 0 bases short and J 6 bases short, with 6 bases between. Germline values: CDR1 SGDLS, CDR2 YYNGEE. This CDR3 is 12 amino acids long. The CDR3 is CASSVDRNGYTF. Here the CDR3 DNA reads TGTGCCAGCAGCGTAGATAGGAATGGCTACACCTTC.

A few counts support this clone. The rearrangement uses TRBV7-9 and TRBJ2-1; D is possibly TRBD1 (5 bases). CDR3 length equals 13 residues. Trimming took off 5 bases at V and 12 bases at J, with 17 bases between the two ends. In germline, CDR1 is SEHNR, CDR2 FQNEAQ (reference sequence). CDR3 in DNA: TGTGCCAGCAGCAGAATGGGATCGACAGTGCAGTTCTTC. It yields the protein CASSRMGSTVQFF. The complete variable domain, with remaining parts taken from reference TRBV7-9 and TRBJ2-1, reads DTGVSQNPRHKITKRGQNVTFRCDPISEHNRLYWYRQTLGQGPEFLTYFQNEAQLEKSRLLSDRFSAERPKGSFSTLEIQRTEQGDSAMYLCASSRMGSTVQFFGPGTRLTVL.

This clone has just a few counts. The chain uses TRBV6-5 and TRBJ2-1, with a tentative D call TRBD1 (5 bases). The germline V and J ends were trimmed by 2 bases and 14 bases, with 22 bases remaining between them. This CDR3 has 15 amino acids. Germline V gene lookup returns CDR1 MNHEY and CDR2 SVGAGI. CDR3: CASSYGMTEPAREFF. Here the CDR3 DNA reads TGTGCCAGCAGTTACGGGATGACAGAACCCGCCCGGGAGTTCTTC.

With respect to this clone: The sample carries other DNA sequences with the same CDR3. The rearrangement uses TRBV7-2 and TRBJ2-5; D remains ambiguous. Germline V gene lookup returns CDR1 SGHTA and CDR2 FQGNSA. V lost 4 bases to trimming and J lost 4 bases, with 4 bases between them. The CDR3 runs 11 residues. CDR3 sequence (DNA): TGTGCCAGCAGCTCTTTAGAGACCCAGTACTTC. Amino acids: CASSSLETQYF.

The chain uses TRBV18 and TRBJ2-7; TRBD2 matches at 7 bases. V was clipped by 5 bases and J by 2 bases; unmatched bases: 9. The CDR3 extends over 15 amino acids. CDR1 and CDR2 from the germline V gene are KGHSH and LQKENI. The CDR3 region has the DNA TGTGCCAGCTCAACATCAGGGAGGGGAACCTACGAGCAGTACTTC. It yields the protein CASSTSGRGTYEQYF.

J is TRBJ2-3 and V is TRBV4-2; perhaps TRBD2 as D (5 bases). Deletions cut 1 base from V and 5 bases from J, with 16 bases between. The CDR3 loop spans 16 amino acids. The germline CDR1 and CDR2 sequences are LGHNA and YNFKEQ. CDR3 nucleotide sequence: TGTGCCAGCAGCCAAGCCTCGGGAACGTTGGAAGATACGCAGTATTTT. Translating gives CASSQASGTLEDTQYF.

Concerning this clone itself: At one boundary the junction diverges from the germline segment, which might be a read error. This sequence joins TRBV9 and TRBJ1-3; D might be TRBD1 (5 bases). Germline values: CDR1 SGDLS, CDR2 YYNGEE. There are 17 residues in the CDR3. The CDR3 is CASRVARDSLGGNTIYF. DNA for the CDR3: TGTGCCAGCCGCGTAGCTCGCGACAGCTTGGGTGGAAACACCATATATTTT. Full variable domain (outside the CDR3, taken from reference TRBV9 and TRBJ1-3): DSGVTQTPKHLITATGQRVTLRCSPRSGDLSVYWYQQSLDQGLQFLIQYYNGEERAKGNILERFSAQQFPDLHSELNLSSLELGDSALYFCASRVARDSLGGNTIYFGEGSWLTVV.

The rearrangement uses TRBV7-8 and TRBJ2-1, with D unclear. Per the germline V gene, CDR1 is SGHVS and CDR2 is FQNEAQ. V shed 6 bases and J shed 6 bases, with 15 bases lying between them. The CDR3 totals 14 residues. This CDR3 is CASRRDFPSNEQFF. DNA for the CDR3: TGTGCCAGCAGGCGTGACTTCCCTAGCAATGAGCAGTTCTTC.

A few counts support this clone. CDR3: CASSQEVGGRTGEQFF. CDR3 DNA: TGCGCCAGCAGCCAAGAGGTTGGCGGGAGGACGGGTGAGCAGTTCTTC. The chain uses TRBV4-3 and TRBJ2-1, with TRBD2 matching 8 bases. With 0 bases clipped from V and 9 bases from J, the junction kept 10 bases outside the gene matches. The CDR3 is 16 residues long. From germline, CDR1 is LGHNA and CDR2 YSLEER.

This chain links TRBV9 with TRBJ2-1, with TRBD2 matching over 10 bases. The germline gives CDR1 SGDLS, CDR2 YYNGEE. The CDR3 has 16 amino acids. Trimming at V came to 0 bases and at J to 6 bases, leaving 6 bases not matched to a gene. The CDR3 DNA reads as TGTGCCAGCAGCGTAGCTACAACTAGCGGGACCAATGAGCAGTTCTTC. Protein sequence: CASSVATTSGTNEQFF. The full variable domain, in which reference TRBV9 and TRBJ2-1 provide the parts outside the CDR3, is DSGVTQTPKHLITATGQRVTLRCSPRSGDLSVYWYQQSLDQGLQFLIQYYNGEERAKGNILERFSAQQFPDLHSELNLSSLELGDSALYFCASSVATTSGTNEQFFGPGTRLTVL.

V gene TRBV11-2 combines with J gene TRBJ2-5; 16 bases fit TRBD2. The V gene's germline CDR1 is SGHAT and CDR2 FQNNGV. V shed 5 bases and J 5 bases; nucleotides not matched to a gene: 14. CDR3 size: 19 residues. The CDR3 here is CASSGSGTSGRARRETQYF. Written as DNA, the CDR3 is TGTGCCAGCAGCGGCTCCGGGACTAGCGGGAGGGCCCGTAGGGAGACCCAGTACTTC.

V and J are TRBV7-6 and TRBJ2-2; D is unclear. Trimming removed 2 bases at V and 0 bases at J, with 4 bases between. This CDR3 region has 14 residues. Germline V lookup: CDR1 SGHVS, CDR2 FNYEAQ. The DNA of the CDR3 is TGTGCCAGCAGCTTATTGACGAACACCGGGGAGCTGTTTTTT. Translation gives CASSLLTNTGELFF.